This T cell receptor beta chain was sequenced for a study of T cells in pancreatic ductal adenocarcinoma. TCRdb's copy holds only in-frame clones and misses some; the assay was immunoSEQ multiplex PCR. Found here are over 85,000 clones, 90% to 95% of them singletons; the top ten hold roughly 3.1%. CDR1 and CDR2 (germline): LNHDA, SQIVND (reference sequence). V shed 6 bases, J shed 3 bases, and the junction held 6 bases outside the gene matches. The CDR3 extends over 15 amino acids. No neoadjuvant therapy was given to the selected pancreatic ductal adenocarcinoma patients before their surgery. What was sequenced was PBMCs. The rearrangement links TRBV19 to TRBJ1-3; 9 nucleotides align to TRBD1. The TCR was taken from a human donor with pancreatic ductal adenocarcinoma. This CDR3 is CASSAGTGFGNTIYF. The DNA for the CDR3 is TGTGCCAGTAGCGCTGGGACAGGGTTTGGAAACACCATATATTTT.